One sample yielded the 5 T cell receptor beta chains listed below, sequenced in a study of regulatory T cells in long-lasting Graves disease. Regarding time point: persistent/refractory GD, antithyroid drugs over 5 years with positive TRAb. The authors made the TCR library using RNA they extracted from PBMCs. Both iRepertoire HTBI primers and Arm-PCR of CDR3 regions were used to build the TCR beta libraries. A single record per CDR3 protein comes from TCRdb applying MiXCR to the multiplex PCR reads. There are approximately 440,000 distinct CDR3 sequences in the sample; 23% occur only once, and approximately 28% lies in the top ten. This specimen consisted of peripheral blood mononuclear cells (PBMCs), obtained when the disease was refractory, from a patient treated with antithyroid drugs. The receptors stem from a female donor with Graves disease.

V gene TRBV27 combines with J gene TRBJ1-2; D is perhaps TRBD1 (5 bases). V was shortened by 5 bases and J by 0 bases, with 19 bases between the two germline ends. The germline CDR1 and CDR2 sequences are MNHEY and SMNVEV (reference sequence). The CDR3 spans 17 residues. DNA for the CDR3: TGTGCCAGCAGTCTACGGGGGAGAACCGAACCTAACTATGGCTACACCTTC. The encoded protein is CASSLRGRTEPNYGYTF.

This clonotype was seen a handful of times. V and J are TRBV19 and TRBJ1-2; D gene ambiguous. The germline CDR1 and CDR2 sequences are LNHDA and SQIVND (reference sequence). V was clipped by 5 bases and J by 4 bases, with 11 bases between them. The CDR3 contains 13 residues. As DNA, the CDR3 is TGTGCCAGTAGTCCGCGACACTTCTATGGCTACACCTTC. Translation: CASSPRHFYGYTF. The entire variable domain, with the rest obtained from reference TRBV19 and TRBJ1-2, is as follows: DGGITQSPKYLFRKEGQNVTLSCEQNLNHDAMYWYRQDPGQGLRLIYYSQIVNDFQKGDIAEGYSVSREKKESFPLTVTSAQKNPTAFYLCASSPRHFYGYTFGSGTRLTVV.

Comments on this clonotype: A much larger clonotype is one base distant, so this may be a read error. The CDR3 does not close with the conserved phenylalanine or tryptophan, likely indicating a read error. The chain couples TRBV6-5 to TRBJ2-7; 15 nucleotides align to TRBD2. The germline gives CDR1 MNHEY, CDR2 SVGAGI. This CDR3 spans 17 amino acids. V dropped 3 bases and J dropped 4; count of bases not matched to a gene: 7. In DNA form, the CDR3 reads TGTGCCAGCAGTTATTCTGGGACTAGCGGGAGGCAATACGAGCAGTACTCC. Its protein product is CASSYSGTSGRQYEQYS.

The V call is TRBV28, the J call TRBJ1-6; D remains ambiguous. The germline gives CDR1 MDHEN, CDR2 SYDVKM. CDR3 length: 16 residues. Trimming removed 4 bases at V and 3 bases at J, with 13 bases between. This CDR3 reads CASSSLKSLYNSPLHF. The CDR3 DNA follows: TGTGCCAGCAGTTCACTAAAGAGTCTCTATAATTCACCCCTCCACTTT.

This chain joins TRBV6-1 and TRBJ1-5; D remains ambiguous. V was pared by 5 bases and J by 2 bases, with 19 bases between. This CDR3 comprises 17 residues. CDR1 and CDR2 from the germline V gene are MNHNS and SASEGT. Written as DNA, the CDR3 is TGTGCCAGCAGTACATATCCCGGGGTGACTGGCAATCAGCCCCAGCATTTT. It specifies CASSTYPGVTGNQPQHF.